This T cell receptor (beta chain) was captured by sequencing in a study of cytomegalovirus exposure and HLA in healthy donors. Points from the study as a whole: Rarity held for most TCR sequences, but there were some public TCRs that occurred in many donors. The study flagged about 160 TCR beta chains as cytomegalovirus-associated.

With 4 bases clipped from V and 3 bases from J, the junction kept 3 bases outside the gene matches. The CDR3 length is 13 residues. Germline values: CDR1 MNHEY, CDR2 SVGAGI. The donors were part of the validation cohort of 95 to 150 subjects. That cohort was separate from the first cohort, which comprised 700 or so subjects. A word on this clone: Antigen specificity is unknown.

Libraries were prepared by immunoSEQ multiplex PCR; TCRdb keeps only in-frame clonotypes and omits some of them. The profile covers 200,000 or so clones, with about 90% appearing a single time and around 3% taken by the ten largest. The V and J genes are TRBV6-5 and TRBJ2-7; 7 bases match TRBD1. The source of this sequence is a woman in her late teens or twenties in good health and CMV-seronegative. Sequencing was performed on PBMCs. CDR3 sequence reads: CASSWTGGYEQYF. The CDR3 DNA is TGTGCCAGCAGTTGGACAGGAGGCTACGAGCAGTACTTC.